This entry lists 29 T cell receptor beta chains sequenced from one sample in a study of cytomegalovirus exposure and HLA in healthy donors. The PCR was carried out with 60 Vbeta primers and 13 Jbeta primers. The method was immunoSEQ multiplex PCR; TCRdb's version includes in-frame clones alone and lacks a portion of them. Of about 95,000 clones in the sample, 78% were seen once. Sequenced material: PBMCs. These receptors originate from a woman in her thirties or forties in good health and CMV-seropositive.

The genes are TRBV5-4 and TRBJ2-7; TRBD1 matches at 9 bases. V was pared by 4 bases and J by 3 bases, with 8 bases of the junction left unmatched. This CDR3 is 15 amino acids long. Germline V lookup: CDR1 SGHNT, CDR2 YYREEE (reference sequence). CDR3 region: CASSPATGGFYEQYF. In nucleotides, the CDR3 is TGTGCCAGCAGCCCGGCGACAGGGGGGTTCTACGAGCAGTACTTC.

This clone came up a few times. This rearrangement joins TRBV4-1 to TRBJ2-7; D unclear. The CDR3 length is 15 residues. The germline V gene has CDR1 MGHRA and CDR2 YSYEKL. V dropped 2 bases and J dropped 3 bases, with 14 bases sitting between them. The CDR3 DNA reads TGCGCCAGCAGCCAAACCTACTATCTTGACTACGAGCAGTACTTC. Amino acid sequence: CASSQTYYLDYEQYF.

This chain joins TRBV6-5 and TRBJ1-2, with 10 bases identical to TRBD1. Germline V gene sequence: CDR1 MNHEY, CDR2 SVGAGI. CDR3 size: 16 residues. The J segment lost 6 bases and the V segment lost 4 bases, leaving 11 bases of the junction unmatched. CDR3 sequence reads: CASSLFGQGGLDGYTF. In DNA form, the CDR3 reads TGTGCCAGCAGTTTATTCGGACAGGGGGGATTGGATGGCTACACCTTC.

V usage is TRBV30 and J usage is TRBJ1-2; possible D gene TRBD1, 6 bases. CDR1 and CDR2 (germline): GTSNPN, SVGIG (reference sequence). The CDR3 covers 17 residues. Trimming took 5 bases from V and 1 from J, leaving 23 bases between them. The DNA for the CDR3 is TGTGCCTGGTACAGACAGGACAGCTTGATATATAACTATGGCTACACCTTC. Encoded protein: CAWYRQDSLIYNYGYTF.

The gene calls are TRBV7-8 and TRBJ1-5; no reliable D call. This CDR3 has 12 residues. Trimming left V 5 bases short and J 7 bases short, with 9 bases between. The V gene's germline CDR1 is SGHVS and CDR2 FQNEAQ. The CDR3: CASSAELQPQHF. The CDR3 coding sequence is TGTGCCAGCAGCGCCGAGCTCCAGCCCCAGCATTTT.

This chain joins TRBV20-1 and TRBJ2-7; 8 nucleotides align to TRBD2. Trimming took 4 bases from V and 7 from J; bases not matched to a gene: 0. Germline V CDR1 and CDR2: DFQATT, SNEGSKA (reference sequence). This CDR3 has 10 residues. In DNA form, the CDR3 reads TGCAGTGCTATAGCGGGGGAGCAGTACTTC. Protein: CSAIAGEQYF.

The chain has TRBV5-1 and TRBJ2-1; TRBD2 matches 8 bases. This CDR3 has 16 amino acids. The germline CDR1 and CDR2 sequences are SGHRS and YFSETQ. V shed 4 bases, J shed 2 bases, and the junction held 8 bases outside the gene matches. Here the CDR3 DNA reads TGCGCCAGCAGCCAGAGCGGGAGTTTCCCCTACAATGAGCAGTTCTTC. It yields the protein CASSQSGSFPYNEQFF. Looking up the rest from reference TRBV5-1 and TRBJ2-1 gives the full variable domain: KAGVTQTPRYLIKTRGQQVTLSCSPISGHRSVSWYQQTPGQGLQFLFEYFSETQRNKGNFPGRFSGRQFSNSRSEMNVSTLELGDSALYLCASSQSGSFPYNEQFFGPGTRLTVL.

The chain uses TRBV11-3 and TRBJ2-7; tentatively, D is TRBD1 (6 bases). The V gene lost 6 bases and the J gene lost 0 bases, with 15 bases spanning the gap. The length of the CDR3 is 15 residues. The V gene's germline CDR1 is SGHNT and CDR2 YENEEA. CDR3 amino acids: CASSGRDISSYEQYF. CDR3 nucleotide sequence: TGTGCCAGCAGTGGACGGGACATCAGCTCCTACGAGCAGTACTTC.

This clone was seen only a few times. The DNA of the CDR3 is TGTGCCAGCAGCTCGTTAGCGGGAGGCTGGGGGACCCAGTACTTC. Its translation is CASSSLAGGWGTQYF. The V call is TRBV7-9, the J call TRBJ2-5; 10 bases are a match to TRBD2. This CDR3 contains 15 residues. The germline CDR1 and CDR2 sequences are SEHNR and FQNEAQ (reference sequence). The V and J ends lost 4 bases and 7 bases, in that order; junction bases with no gene match: 9.

This rearrangement joins TRBV15 to TRBJ1-4; 9 bases map to TRBD1. The CDR3 is 15 amino acids. J gave up 8 bases and V 2 bases, and 6 bases lay outside the gene matches. Per the germline V gene, CDR1 is LNHNV and CDR2 is YYDKDF (reference sequence). CDR3: CATSRPDRGGEKLFF. CDR3 nucleotides: TGTGCCACCAGCAGACCGGACAGGGGAGGAGAAAAACTGTTTTTT.

The genes are TRBV7-9 and TRBJ1-1; no firm D call. Germline V gives CDR1 SEHNR, CDR2 FQNEAQ (reference sequence). The V end lost 4 bases, the J end lost 0 bases, and 6 bases lay between the germline ends. The length of the CDR3 is 13 residues. In DNA form, the CDR3 reads TGTGCCAGCAGCTCACTGTTGAACACTGAAGCTTTCTTT. Translating it yields CASSSLLNTEAFF.

The chain joins TRBV9 to TRBJ1-2; tentatively, D is TRBD1 (6 bases). V lost 4 bases to trimming and J lost 0 bases, with 13 bases between them. Germline CDR1 and CDR2: SGDLS and YYNGEE. The CDR3 is 15 amino acids. DNA for the CDR3: TGTGCCAGCAGCCCAAGGGGGGGGTCTAACTATGGCTACACCTTC. Protein product: CASSPRGGSNYGYTF. Supplemented by reference TRBV9 and TRBJ1-2, the full variable domain reads DSGVTQTPKHLITATGQRVTLRCSPRSGDLSVYWYQQSLDQGLQFLIQYYNGEERAKGNILERFSAQQFPDLHSELNLSSLELGDSALYFCASSPRGGSNYGYTFGSGTRLTVV.

The V and J genes are TRBV30 and TRBJ2-1, with TRBD2 identical over 10 bases. CDR3 length equals 13 residues. The ends lost 4 bases at V and 7 bases at J; junction bases unmatched: 4. The germline CDR1 and CDR2 sequences are GTSNPN and SVGIG (reference sequence). CDR3 bases: TGTGCCTGGACTAGCGGGAGAGGGAATGAGCAGTTCTTC. Encoded protein: CAWTSGRGNEQFF.

CDR3 coding DNA: TGCGCCAGCAGGGATGGGCAGGATTCTTATCAGCCCCAGCATTTT. Translating gives CASRDGQDSYQPQHF. The rearrangement joins TRBV4-1 to TRBJ1-5; D call uncertain. Trimming pared 6 bases from V and 5 bases from J, leaving 17 bases between. This CDR3 is 15 amino acids long. From germline, CDR1 is MGHRA and CDR2 YSYEKL.

About this clone: The sample carries other DNA sequences with the same CDR3. CDR3 nucleotide sequence: TGTGCCAGCAGACAGACAGATACGCAGTATTTT. This encodes CASRQTDTQYF. This sequence joins TRBV2 and TRBJ2-3; D is unresolved. CDR3 length equals 11 residues. Trimming left V 6 bases short and J 3 bases short, with 4 bases between. In germline, CDR1 is SNHLY, CDR2 FYNNEI.

The rearrangement links TRBV15 to TRBJ1-1; D unresolved. CDR3 size: 18 residues. Trimming pared 3 bases from V and 0 bases from J, leaving 20 bases between. Per the germline V gene, CDR1 is LNHNV and CDR2 is YYDKDF (reference sequence). In nucleotides, the CDR3 is TGTGCCACCAGCAGTGGACTCCCCGACGGATTTATGAACACTGAAGCTTTCTTT. It specifies CATSSGLPDGFMNTEAFF.

The rearrangement links TRBV29-1 to TRBJ2-3; a possible D gene is TRBD2 (5 bases). The germline V and J ends were trimmed by 1 base and 2 bases, with 7 bases remaining between them. The CDR3 loop spans 13 amino acids. Germline lookup yields CDR1 SQVTM and CDR2 ANQGSEA. This chain's CDR3 is CSVEAEVTDTQYF. DNA for the CDR3: TGCAGCGTTGAAGCGGAGGTCACAGATACGCAGTATTTT.

The chain uses TRBV18 and TRBJ2-7, with 9 nucleotides matching TRBD1. The V segment lost 1 base and the J segment 3 bases; nucleotides outside the gene matches: 4. The V gene's germline CDR1 is KGHSH and CDR2 LQKENI. The CDR3 runs to 15 residues. The CDR3 sequence: CASSPRTGDFYEQYF. The CDR3 nucleotides are TGTGCCAGCTCACCACGGACAGGGGACTTCTACGAGCAGTACTTC.

The chain is built from TRBV29-1 and TRBJ2-5; possibly TRBD1 for D (6 bases). The CDR3 spans 12 residues. The germline gives CDR1 SQVTM, CDR2 ANQGSEA. Trimming stripped 7 bases from V and 5 bases from J, with 14 bases between. DNA of the CDR3: TGCAGCGGACTTGGACAGCAGGAGACCCAGTACTTC. Protein sequence: CSGLGQQETQYF.

This sequence joins TRBV10-3 and TRBJ1-5, with D perhaps TRBD1 (6 bases). The ends were cut back, 8 bases at V and 2 bases at J, with 13 bases in the middle. The CDR3 has 14 residues. Germline V gene sequence: CDR1 ENHRY, CDR2 SYGVKD. Here the CDR3 reads CAISTPGGNQPQHF. The CDR3 DNA follows: TGTGCCATCTCGACGCCAGGGGGCAATCAGCCCCAGCATTTT.

About this clone: This sample includes further DNA sequences coding for the same CDR3. The chain employs TRBV6-1 and TRBJ2-1; possible D gene TRBD1, 5 bases. V shed 2 bases and J shed 1 base, with 9 bases lying between them. The germline V gene encodes CDR1 MNHNS and CDR2 SASEGT. The CDR3 contains 15 residues. The CDR3 bases are TGTGCCAGCAGTGAATGGGGCTATTCCTACAATGAGCAGTTCTTC. This gives the protein CASSEWGYSYNEQFF.

The rearrangement links TRBV7-9 to TRBJ2-5; no clear D gene. Germline V gene sequence: CDR1 SEHNR, CDR2 FQNEAQ (reference sequence). V was clipped by 1 base and J by 2 bases, with 8 bases between them. The CDR3 is 14 amino acids. CDR3 nucleotide sequence: TGTGCCAGCAGCTTAGGACTGAGACAAGAGACCCAGTACTTC. Its translation: CASSLGLRQETQYF. Looking up the rest from reference TRBV7-9 and TRBJ2-5 gives the full variable domain: DTGVSQNPRHKITKRGQNVTFRCDPISEHNRLYWYRQTLGQGPEFLTYFQNEAQLEKSRLLSDRFSAERPKGSFSTLEIQRTEQGDSAMYLCASSLGLRQETQYFGPGTRLLVL.

CDR3 sequence (DNA): TGTGCCAGCAGTGAGACCCGGACTAGGGAGCAAGAGACCCAGTACTTC. Translating it yields CASSETRTREQETQYF. The rearrangement links TRBV6-1 to TRBJ2-5; TRBD2 matches at 7 bases. V lost 3 bases and J lost 2; bases outside the gene matches: 9. Germline V gene lookup returns CDR1 MNHNS and CDR2 SASEGT. The CDR3 sequence is 16 residues long.

The rearrangement uses TRBV5-1 and TRBJ2-5; 7 nucleotides line up with TRBD2. The CDR3 is 15 residues long. Germline assignment: CDR1 SGHRS and CDR2 YFSETQ. V lost 4 bases to trimming and J lost 1 base; unmatched junction nucleotides: 7. The CDR3: CASSTQTSSQETQYF. The CDR3 nucleotides are TGCGCCAGCAGCACGCAGACTAGCAGCCAAGAGACCCAGTACTTC.

The CDR3 bases are TGTGCCAGCAGGAAACAGGGCAGCAATCAGCCCCAGCATTTT. This translates into CASRKQGSNQPQHF. V is TRBV27 and J is TRBJ1-5; TRBD1 is a possible D gene (6 bases). Trimming stripped 6 bases from V and 1 base from J, with 10 bases between. The CDR3 extends over 14 amino acids. Germline-derived CDR1 and CDR2 are MNHEY and SMNVEV (reference sequence).

Only a few counts were recorded for this clone. The chain has TRBV10-2 and TRBJ1-6, with a weak D call TRBD1 (5 bases). Germline loops: CDR1 WSHSY, CDR2 SAAADI. This CDR3 contains 12 residues. The V gene lost 6 bases and the J gene lost 5 bases, with 5 bases spanning the gap. The CDR3 here is CASRDNNSPLHF. The DNA for the CDR3 is TGCGCCAGCAGGGACAATAATTCACCCCTCCACTTT.

This chain links TRBV5-8 with TRBJ1-4; 9 bases line up with TRBD1. The germline V gene has CDR1 SGHTS and CDR2 YDEGEE. The CDR3 totals 15 residues. V lost 0 bases, J lost 10 bases, and 7 bases stayed unmatched. In DNA, the CDR3 is TGTGCCAGCAGCTTGGCCGCGACAGGGGGTCGAAAACTGTTTTTT. Its protein product is CASSLAATGGRKLFF.

This chain uses TRBV7-6 with TRBJ2-5, with TRBD2 as a possible D gene (6 bases). Germline V gene lookup returns CDR1 SGHVS and CDR2 FNYEAQ. This CDR3 has 16 amino acids. Deletions cut 1 base from V and 5 bases from J, with 17 bases between. The CDR3 DNA reads TGTGCCAGCAGCTTAGGGGCTAGCGAGGCGTGGGAGACCCAGTACTTC. It yields the protein CASSLGASEAWETQYF.

V gene TRBV7-2 combines with J gene TRBJ2-1; D might be TRBD2 (5 bases). Trimming removed 0 bases from V and 5 bases from J, with 8 bases in between. Germline CDR1 and CDR2: SGHTA and FQGNSA. This CDR3 is 14 amino acids long. Written as DNA, the CDR3 is TGTGCCAGCAGCTTAGCCTCTAGCCACAATGAGCAGTTCTTC. Amino acid sequence: CASSLASSHNEQFF.